Following are 32 T cell receptor beta chains from one sample sequenced in a study of control samples from healthy donors and cancer patients. Assay used: immunoSEQ multiplex PCR; TCRdb lists only in-frame clones, some missing. The sample consists of some 130,000 clones, 75% to 95% of them appearing once. The sequencing sample was made of blood. These receptors were taken from a man aged 35-49 years in good health.

This sequence joins TRBV19 and TRBJ1-2; a possible D gene is TRBD1 (5 bases). This CDR3 spans 13 amino acids. Germline V gene sequence: CDR1 LNHDA, CDR2 SQIVND (reference sequence). V was pared by 5 bases and J by 7 bases, with 14 bases between. The chain's CDR3 is CASSPGPGGGYTF. In nucleotides, the CDR3 is TGTGCCAGTAGTCCCGGGCCGGGGGGTGGCTACACCTTC.

The chain uses TRBV6-5 and TRBJ1-5; possible D gene TRBD1, 5 bases. The V end was cut by 4 bases, the J end by 8 bases, with 12 bases between. This CDR3 is 13 amino acids long. The germline V gene encodes CDR1 MNHEY and CDR2 SVGAGI. The CDR3 sequence is CASSFRRDEPQHF. CDR3 nucleotide sequence: TGTGCCAGCAGTTTCAGGAGGGACGAGCCCCAGCATTTT.

The genes are TRBV5-1 and TRBJ1-2; 7 nucleotides agree with TRBD1. Germline values: CDR1 SGHRS, CDR2 YFSETQ. The CDR3 extends over 15 amino acids. The V segment lost 3 bases and the J segment 2 bases; nucleotides outside the gene matches: 7. The CDR3 protein is CASSSYHRGNYGYTF. CDR3 nucleotides: TGCGCCAGCAGCTCTTACCACAGGGGAAACTATGGCTACACCTTC.

The rearrangement links TRBV5-1 to TRBJ2-3; 10 bases are shared with TRBD1. The trim removed 4 bases at V and 1 base at J, leaving 9 bases unmatched. Germline assignment: CDR1 SGHRS and CDR2 YFSETQ. CDR3 length: 17 amino acids. CDR3 protein: CASSPRSGQGGTDTQYF. Written as DNA, the CDR3 is TGCGCCAGCAGCCCTCGGTCCGGACAGGGGGGCACAGATACGCAGTATTTT.

In this sample, this clone turned up once. The chain has TRBV27 and TRBJ1-5; D is possibly TRBD1 (6 bases). Per the germline V gene, CDR1 is MNHEY and CDR2 is SMNVEV (reference sequence). The CDR3 loop spans 14 amino acids. The ends were cut back, 2 bases at V and 3 bases at J, with 8 bases in the middle. CDR3 nucleotide sequence: TGTGCCAGCAGTTTACAGGGGAACAATCAGCCCCAGCATTTT. It specifies CASSLQGNNQPQHF.

The rearrangement links TRBV7-9 to TRBJ2-5, with D uncertain. The CDR3 is 13 amino acids. CDR1 SEHNR and CDR2 FQNEAQ come from the germline V gene (reference sequence). V lost 4 bases and J lost 1, with 7 bases in between. In DNA form, the CDR3 reads TGTGCCAGCAGCTCGGGCGCCCAAGAGACCCAGTACTTC. It yields the protein CASSSGAQETQYF.

The chain uses TRBV10-3 and TRBJ1-6, with D perhaps matching TRBD1 (5 bases). CDR1 is ENHRY and CDR2 is SYGVKD in the germline V gene. The CDR3 totals 14 residues. V gave up 3 bases and J gave up 7 bases, with 10 bases separating them. The CDR3 nucleotides read TGTGCCATCAGTGACCGACAGCAAAATTCACCCCTCCACTTT. Translated, it gives CAISDRQQNSPLHF.

The rearrangement uses TRBV13 and TRBJ2-7, with D tentatively TRBD2 (6 bases). V dropped 5 bases and J dropped 4 bases, with 12 bases sitting between them. This CDR3 contains 13 residues. Germline V gene sequence: CDR1 PRHDT, CDR2 FYEKMQ (reference sequence). The CDR3 spells CASSPGGGYEQYF. CDR3 in DNA: TGTGCCAGCAGCCCAGGTGGGGGGTACGAGCAGTACTTC. Drawing the rest from reference TRBV13 and TRBJ2-7, the complete variable domain is AAGVIQSPRHLIKEKRETATLKCYPIPRHDTVYWYQQGPGQDPQFLISFYEKMQSDKGSIPDRFSAQQFSDYHSELNMSSLELGDSALYFCASSPGGGYEQYFGPGTRLTVT.

This clone was picked up a small number of times. The chain combines TRBV2 with TRBJ1-3; tentatively, D is TRBD1 (6 bases). The germline CDR1 and CDR2 sequences are SNHLY and FYNNEI. This CDR3 is 13 amino acids long. The chain's CDR3 is CAKQGLLGNTIYF. The CDR3 DNA reads as TGTGCGAAACAGGGATTGCTGGGAAACACCATATATTTT.

This clone was counted between two and nine times. This chain links TRBV19 with TRBJ1-1; the match to TRBD1 covers 7 bases. V shed 5 bases and J 1 base; nucleotides not matched to a gene: 7. CDR3 length: 15 amino acids. Germline CDR1 and CDR2: LNHDA and SQIVND (reference sequence). The CDR3 coding sequence is TGTGCCAGTAGTCCAAGACAGGGAGGGAACACTGAAGCTTTCTTT. Protein sequence: CASSPRQGGNTEAFF.

This chain links TRBV7-9 with TRBJ2-7, with D unclear. V lost 1 base to trimming and J lost 7 bases, with 11 bases between them. Per germline, CDR1 SEHNR and CDR2 FQNEAQ (reference sequence). This CDR3 contains 13 residues. The CDR3 loop reads CASSLEVATEQYF. CDR3 coding DNA: TGTGCCAGCAGCTTAGAAGTCGCTACGGAGCAGTACTTC.

J is TRBJ1-2 and V is TRBV30; D is possibly TRBD1 (5 bases). V lost 8 bases to trimming and J lost 4 bases, with 11 bases between them. The CDR3 contains 11 residues. CDR1 and CDR2 from the germline V gene are GTSNPN and SVGIG (reference sequence). The DNA of the CDR3 is TGTGCCCACAGACAGATCTATGGCTACACCTTC. Translation: CAHRQIYGYTF.

V usage is TRBV2 and J usage is TRBJ1-4, with D possibly TRBD1 on 5 matching bases. This CDR3 comprises 15 residues. Looked up from germline, CDR1 is SNHLY and CDR2 is FYNNEI. V was trimmed by 2 bases and J by 4 bases, leaving 11 bases between them. As DNA, the CDR3 is TGTGCCAGCAGTGAAATGGGGCCCATTAATGAAAAACTGTTTTTT. Translated, it gives CASSEMGPINEKLFF.

The chain combines TRBV2 with TRBJ2-1; 10 nucleotides match TRBD1. CDR3 size: 16 residues. Germline values: CDR1 SNHLY, CDR2 FYNNEI. Losses at the gene ends were 9 bases for V and 0 bases for J; bases not matched to a gene: 8. CDR3 DNA: TGTGCCAGGAGAGACAGGGGGCCCGACTCCTACAATGAGCAGTTCTTC. This gives the protein CARRDRGPDSYNEQFF.

J is TRBJ2-2 and V is TRBV12-3 or TRBV12-4, with D uncertain. CDR3 length equals 13 residues. The V gene lost 7 bases and the J gene lost 2 bases, with 8 bases spanning the gap. The CDR3 nucleotides read TGTGCCAGCAAAGACCGAAACACCGGGGAGCTGTTTTTT. This codes for CASKDRNTGELFF.

J is TRBJ2-6 and V is TRBV6-2 or TRBV6-3; D gene ambiguous. Germline CDR1 is MNHEY and CDR2 is SVGEGT. CDR3 length: 18 amino acids. Between the trimmed V and J ends, which lost 2 bases and 0 bases, there was a span of 14 bases. The chain's CDR3 is CASSYARPTSSGANVLTF. Written as DNA, the CDR3 is TGTGCCAGCAGTTACGCCAGGCCTACAAGCTCTGGGGCCAACGTCCTGACTTTC.

V and J are TRBV18 and TRBJ2-1; D possibly corresponds to TRBD2 (5 bases). Germline V gives CDR1 KGHSH, CDR2 LQKENI. The CDR3 covers 15 residues. Trimming stripped 2 bases from V and 5 bases from J, with 13 bases between. CDR3 loop: CASSPVSGSHNEQFF. In nucleotides, the CDR3 is TGTGCCAGCTCACCAGTTTCGGGGTCCCACAATGAGCAGTTCTTC.

This clone was observed once. J is TRBJ2-7 and V is TRBV19; D is undetermined. The CDR3 has 15 amino acids. Germline V gene sequence: CDR1 LNHDA, CDR2 SQIVND (reference sequence). V lost 3 bases and J lost 5, with 17 bases in between. CDR3 in DNA: TGTGCCAGTAGTATTGTGGTCGGCTCCCCCCACGAGCAGTACTTC. Protein: CASSIVVGSPHEQYF.

The V gene is TRBV7-3, the J gene TRBJ2-3, with D unclear. This CDR3 is 14 amino acids long. V was trimmed by 5 bases and J by 2 bases, leaving 11 bases between them. Germline V gene sequence: CDR1 SGHTA, CDR2 FQGTGA. The CDR3 DNA reads as TGTGCCAGCAGCCAAGACAAATCCACAGATACGCAGTATTTT. Translating it yields CASSQDKSTDTQYF.

The chain joins TRBV30 to TRBJ1-5; D unresolved. This CDR3 is 12 amino acids long. Germline values: CDR1 GTSNPN, CDR2 SVGIG (reference sequence). V lost 5 bases and J lost 4, with 9 bases in between. The CDR3 DNA follows: TGTGCCTGGGCACAGCAGAATCAGCCCCAGCATTTT. Residues: CAWAQQNQPQHF.

The chain is built from TRBV12-3 or TRBV12-4 and TRBJ2-3, with D possibly TRBD1 on 5 matching bases. Trimming removed 6 bases at V and 4 bases at J, with 8 bases between. The CDR3 has 12 residues. For the CDR3, the DNA is TGTGCCAGCAGGCGACAGCCAGATACGCAGTATTTT. It yields the protein CASRRQPDTQYF.

This rearrangement joins TRBV30 to TRBJ2-1; D call uncertain. Trimming pared 0 bases from V and 9 bases from J, leaving 6 bases between. Germline V gene data show CDR1 as GTSNPN and CDR2 as SVGIG (reference sequence). The CDR3 sequence is 11 residues long. CDR3 nucleotide sequence: TGTGCCTGGAGTGTAAGACGTGAGCAGTTCTTC. The encoded protein is CAWSVRREQFF. Based on the CDR3 plus reference TRBV30 and TRBJ2-1, the full variable domain is SQTIHQWPATLVQPVGSPLSLECTVEGTSNPNLYWYRQAAGRGLQLLFYSVGIGQISSEVPQNLSASRPQDRQFILSSKKLLLSDSGFYLCAWSVRREQFFGPGTRLTVL.

This clone was observed a single time. The chain uses TRBV5-1 and TRBJ1-6; D gene uncertain. CDR3 length: 14 amino acids. Germline CDR1 is SGHRS and CDR2 is YFSETQ. Trimming took 5 bases from V and 7 from J, leaving 13 bases between them. The CDR3 DNA sequence: TGCGCCAGCAGACTCGACACTCGAAATTCACCCCTCCACTTT. It encodes CASRLDTRNSPLHF.

The chain recombines TRBV6-6 with TRBJ1-2, with 8 positions matching TRBD1. Germline-derived CDR1 and CDR2 are MNHNY and SVGAGI (reference sequence). V shed 0 bases, J shed 3 bases, and the junction held 6 bases outside the gene matches. This CDR3 has 16 amino acids. For the CDR3, the DNA is TGTGCCAGCAGTTACTCATTACAGGGGGGGGACTATGGCTACACCTTC. Amino acids: CASSYSLQGGDYGYTF.

The table lists this clone with a count of one. The chain combines TRBV5-1 with TRBJ2-3; TRBD2 matches at 9 bases. V trimming: 4 bases; J trimming: 0 bases; junction bases outside the gene matches: 9. CDR1 is SGHRS and CDR2 is YFSETQ in the germline V gene. The CDR3 covers 17 residues. The CDR3 DNA sequence: TGCGCCAGCAGCCCCGCCCTAGCGGGGCCTAGCACAGATACGCAGTATTTT. Encoded protein: CASSPALAGPSTDTQYF.

The gene calls are TRBV7-3 and TRBJ2-3; D is undetermined. The CDR3 is made up of 12 amino acids. Germline V gene sequence: CDR1 SGHTA, CDR2 FQGTGA. V was shortened by 5 bases and J by 10 bases, with 13 bases between the two germline ends. CDR3 in DNA: TGTGCCAGCAGCCCCGAGATTGGGGCGCAGTATTTT. Translated: CASSPEIGAQYF.

This chain uses TRBV3-1 (or the pseudogene TRBV3-2) with TRBJ2-5; D is ambiguous. Trimming took 0 bases from V and 5 from J, leaving 4 bases between them. Germline V gene data show CDR1 as LGHDT and CDR2 as YNNKEL (reference sequence). The CDR3 covers 12 residues. This CDR3 is CASSQDMETQYF. The CDR3, as DNA: TGTGCCAGCAGCCAAGATATGGAGACCCAGTACTTC.

The J gene is TRBJ2-5, the V gene TRBV11-1; tentative D call: TRBD1 (5 bases). Germline CDR1 is SGHAT and CDR2 is FQDESV (reference sequence). V dropped 4 bases and J dropped 5 bases, with 17 bases sitting between them. This CDR3 region has 15 residues. CDR3 in amino acids: CASSSPARVMETQYF. The CDR3, as DNA: TGTGCCAGCAGCTCCCCTGCCAGGGTAATGGAGACCCAGTACTTC.

This sequence joins TRBV11-1 and TRBJ2-7; 11 bases agree with TRBD1. The trim removed 5 bases at V and 6 bases at J, leaving 3 bases unmatched. The CDR3 contains 13 residues. Germline CDR1 SGHAT, CDR2 FQDESV (reference sequence). Here the CDR3 reads CASSPGTGGEQYF. The CDR3 coding sequence is TGTGCCAGCAGCCCCGGGACAGGGGGCGAGCAGTACTTC.

CDR3 protein: CALAGTDGYTF. CDR3 nucleotide sequence: TGTGCCCTCGCAGGGACAGATGGCTACACCTTC. The gene calls are TRBV19 and TRBJ1-2, with TRBD1 matching 7 bases. Trimming at V came to 11 bases and at J to 6 bases, leaving 6 bases not matched to a gene. CDR3 length equals 11 residues. Germline V gene lookup returns CDR1 LNHDA and CDR2 SQIVND (reference sequence).

The chain combines TRBV7-3 with TRBJ2-7; 15 nucleotides align to TRBD2. J was trimmed by 2 bases and V by 5 bases; bases with no gene match: 13. From germline, CDR1 is SGHTA and CDR2 FQGTGA. This CDR3 has 19 amino acids. The CDR3: CASSLQTGTSGGRPYEQYF. Here the CDR3 DNA reads TGTGCCAGCAGCCTACAGACCGGGACTAGCGGGGGGAGGCCCTACGAGCAGTACTTC.

J is TRBJ2-3 and V is TRBV10-1; D not certain. Germline V gene data show CDR1 as WNHNN and CDR2 as SYGVQD (reference sequence). Trimming removed 3 bases at V and 2 bases at J, with 6 bases between. The CDR3 sequence is 13 residues long. CDR3 loop: CASSDSNTDTQYF. The CDR3 coding sequence is TGCGCCAGCAGTGACTCAAACACAGATACGCAGTATTTT.